These 22 T cell receptor beta chains were sequenced from one sample in a study of blood T cell repertoires in COVID-19. Using immunoSEQ multiplex PCR, the repertoire was profiled, and TCRdb retains in-frame clones only, with some absent. The sample holds about 170,000 clones, roughly 80% seen once. Sequences were obtained from PBMCs or T cells enriched from blood (not recorded which). The receptors stem from a woman between 50 and 59 years old who had recovered from COVID-19.

This clone was seen a single time. This CDR3 is CASSLASGRHEQYV. DNA of the CDR3: TGTGCCAGCAGCTTGGCTAGCGGGAGACACGAGCAGTACGTC. The chain employs TRBV5-5 and TRBJ2-7; 10 bases map to TRBD2. CDR1 and CDR2 (germline): SGHKS, YYEKEE (reference sequence). This CDR3 contains 14 residues. V dropped 0 bases and J dropped 5; count of bases not matched to a gene: 2.

This clone showed up just a few times. The J gene is TRBJ1-4, the V gene TRBV18; possibly TRBD1 for D (6 bases). Trimming removed 2 bases at V and 8 bases at J, with 15 bases between. From germline, CDR1 is KGHSH and CDR2 LQKENI. The CDR3 runs to 15 residues. The CDR3 coding sequence is TGTGCCAGCTCACCAGGTGGGACACGTGGGGAAAAACTGTTTTTT. Translated, it gives CASSPGGTRGEKLFF. The full variable domain, rest sourced from reference TRBV18 and TRBJ1-4, is NAGVMQNPRHLVRRRGQEARLRCSPMKGHSHVYWYRQLPEEGLKFMVYLQKENIIDESGMPKERFSAEFPKEGPSILRIQQVVRGDSAAYFCASSPGGTRGEKLFFGSGTQLSVL.

A single count supports this clone. The chain has TRBV28 and TRBJ2-2; TRBD1 agrees at 7 bases. The length of the CDR3 is 15 residues. Germline CDR1 reads MDHEN; CDR2 reads SYDVKM. The J segment lost 1 base and the V segment lost 6 bases, leaving 5 bases of the junction unmatched. The CDR3 sequence: CASSQGQLNTGELFF. The CDR3, as DNA: TGTGCCAGCAGCCAGGGACAGCTGAACACCGGGGAGCTGTTTTTT.

The chain uses TRBV5-1 and TRBJ2-7; 10 bases line up with TRBD2. V was clipped by 1 base and J by 5 bases; unmatched bases: 0. Germline CDR1 and CDR2: SGHRS and YFSETQ. The CDR3 is made up of 13 amino acids. CDR3 sequence reads: CASSLSGRDEQYV. Written as DNA, the CDR3 is TGCGCCAGCAGCTTGAGCGGGAGGGACGAGCAGTACGTC.

The chain has TRBV11-3 and TRBJ2-1; 8 nucleotides agree with TRBD1. CDR1 and CDR2 (germline): SGHNT, YENEEA. This CDR3 spans 15 amino acids. V lost 5 bases, J lost 0 bases, and 3 bases stayed unmatched. Here the CDR3 DNA reads TGTGCCAGCAGCCCCGGGACAGGCTCCTACAATGAGCAGTTCTTC. As protein: CASSPGTGSYNEQFF.

This chain links TRBV6-2 or TRBV6-3 with TRBJ2-7, with D tentatively TRBD1 (5 bases). V was trimmed by 4 bases and J by 0 bases, leaving 7 bases between them. Germline V lookup: CDR1 MNHEY, CDR2 SVGEGT. This CDR3 contains 13 residues. CDR3 coding DNA: TGTGCCAGCAGTTGGGGCAGCTCCTACGAGCAGTACGTC. Protein sequence: CASSWGSSYEQYV.

The chain is built from TRBV7-2 and TRBJ1-6; no definite D call. The CDR3 has 14 amino acids. Trimming cost V 5 bases and J 7 bases, with 12 bases left between them. CDR1 and CDR2 (germline): SGHTA, FQGNSA. This CDR3 reads CASSTPVRNSPLHF. CDR3 DNA sequence: TGTGCCAGCAGCACCCCCGTTAGAAATTCACCCCTCCACTTT. The whole variable domain, remainder taken from reference TRBV7-2 and TRBJ1-6, is GAGVSQSPSNKVTEKGKDVELRCDPISGHTALYWYRQSLGQGLEFLIYFQGNSAPDKSGLPSDRFSAERTGGSVSTLTIQRTQQEDSAVYLCASSTPVRNSPLHFGNGTRLTVT.

This clone was seen a few times. V gene TRBV30 combines with J gene TRBJ2-1; 12 bases are shared with TRBD2. The CDR3 consists of 13 residues. V trimming: 4 bases; J trimming: 6 bases; junction bases outside the gene matches: 1. CDR1 GTSNPN and CDR2 SVGIG come from the germline V gene (reference sequence). The CDR3 DNA follows: TGTGCCTGGAAACTAGCGGGAGGCAATGAGCAGTTCTTC. As protein: CAWKLAGGNEQFF.

The sample holds one count of this clone. The chain recombines TRBV11-3 with TRBJ2-7, with 10 bases matching TRBD1. Looked up from germline, CDR1 is SGHNT and CDR2 is YENEEA. Trimming took 1 base from V and 4 from J; bases not matched to a gene: 7. This CDR3 has 16 residues. The CDR3 bases are TGTGCCAGCAGCTTAGGCCCTCCGGGACAGGGGTACGAGCAGTACGTC. It translates to CASSLGPPGQGYEQYV.

This clone was seen a handful of times. This chain links TRBV19 with TRBJ2-1; 14 nucleotides line up with TRBD2. Germline-derived CDR1 and CDR2 are LNHDA and SQIVND (reference sequence). This CDR3 spans 17 amino acids. The V segment lost 0 bases and the J segment 8 bases; nucleotides outside the gene matches: 6. The CDR3 DNA follows: TGTGCCAGTAGTATAGATGGACTAGCGGGAGGAATGTATGAGCAGTTCTTC. Its protein product is CASSIDGLAGGMYEQFF.

The count of this clone is one. The V gene is TRBV6-5, the J gene TRBJ1-6; D remains ambiguous. Between the trimmed V and J ends, which lost 2 bases and 8 bases, there was a span of 13 bases. This CDR3 has 15 amino acids. Germline lookup yields CDR1 MNHEY and CDR2 SVGAGI. Here the CDR3 reads CASSYQTPRHSPLHF. The DNA of the CDR3 is TGTGCCAGCAGTTACCAGACACCCCGCCATTCACCCCTCCACTTT.

This clone was counted only a few times. The CDR3 DNA follows: TGTGCCAGCGAGCAGGGTTCGGGGGCCAACGTCCTGACTTTC. This encodes CASEQGSGANVLTF. This chain uses TRBV7-3 with TRBJ2-6; D perhaps matches TRBD1 (5 bases). V was cut by 8 bases and J by 4 bases, with 12 bases left in between. Germline lookup yields CDR1 SGHTA and CDR2 FQGTGA. There are 14 residues in the CDR3.

V is TRBV7-8 and J is TRBJ2-1; possible D gene TRBD2, 5 bases. The germline V gene encodes CDR1 SGHVS and CDR2 FQNEAQ. This CDR3 has 13 amino acids. V shed 8 bases and J shed 7 bases, with 15 bases lying between them. CDR3 nucleotide sequence: TGTGCCAGCGGGATACTGACGGGGAATGAGCAGTTCTTC. It yields the protein CASGILTGNEQFF.

For this clone: Its ends do not fully match the called genes, so a read error is possible. The sample holds other DNA sequences that translate to the same CDR3. The chain has TRBV7-2 and TRBJ1-1; maybe TRBD1 (5 bases). The CDR3 is made up of 13 amino acids. CDR1 and CDR2 from the germline V gene are SGHTA and FQGNSA. The CDR3 nucleotides are TGTGCTAGCAGCCGCGGGACGACAACTGAAGCTTTCTTT. Translated: CASSRGTTTEAFF.

The chain carries TRBV9 and TRBJ1-4; D remains unclear. V gave up 4 bases and J gave up 13 bases, with 14 bases separating them. Germline V gene lookup returns CDR1 SGDLS and CDR2 YYNGEE. The CDR3 consists of 12 residues. The CDR3 DNA reads as TGTGCCAGCAGCCCTGGGGAGGGTTTACTGTTTTTT. Its translation: CASSPGEGLLFF.

The chain recombines TRBV7-2 with TRBJ2-7; 10 bases are shared with TRBD2. The germline V gene encodes CDR1 SGHTA and CDR2 FQGNSA. There are 16 residues in the CDR3. V shed 3 bases and J 2 bases; nucleotides not matched to a gene: 7. The CDR3 protein is CASSFSGTSATYEQYV. The CDR3 DNA reads as TGTGCCAGCAGCTTCTCCGGGACTAGCGCTACCTACGAGCAGTACGTC.

The chain recombines TRBV3-1 (or the pseudogene TRBV3-2) with TRBJ2-7; the D is unclear. V was cut by 3 bases and J by 0 bases, with 15 bases left in between. Germline lookup yields CDR1 LGHDT and CDR2 YNNKEL (reference sequence). CDR3 length: 16 amino acids. The CDR3 nucleotides are TGTGCCAGCAGCCAGGGCGACCTCCCGAGCTCCTACGAGCAGTACGTC. This translates into CASSQGDLPSSYEQYV.

The chain combines TRBV12-3 or TRBV12-4 with TRBJ1-3; no firm D call. V lost 11 bases and J 4 bases, leaving 15 bases between the germline ends. The CDR3 is made up of 13 amino acids. In DNA, the CDR3 is TGTGCCGGTACGGCCGCGAGGGGAAACACCATATATTTT. Translating it yields CAGTAARGNTIYF.

The chain uses TRBV7-9 and TRBJ1-6; tentative D call: TRBD1 (5 bases). Trimming stripped 6 bases from V and 8 bases from J, with 17 bases between. CDR3 length: 15 amino acids. Germline V lookup: CDR1 SEHNR, CDR2 FQNEAQ (reference sequence). CDR3 loop: CASSPIAQGHSPLHF. In DNA form, the CDR3 reads TGTGCCAGCAGTCCAATCGCGCAGGGCCATTCACCCCTCCACTTT.

The chain uses TRBV28 and TRBJ1-2; D gene uncertain. This CDR3 has 11 residues. Deletions cut 8 bases from V and 0 bases from J, with 4 bases between. From germline, CDR1 is MDHEN and CDR2 SYDVKM. The CDR3 spells CASAANYGYTF. The CDR3 bases are TGTGCCAGCGCAGCTAACTATGGCTACACCTTC.

The chain recombines TRBV7-9 with TRBJ2-3; 13 bases fit TRBD2. Germline V lookup: CDR1 SEHNR, CDR2 FQNEAQ (reference sequence). V was pared by 5 bases and J by 1 base, with 3 bases of the junction left unmatched. This CDR3 is 16 amino acids long. In nucleotides, the CDR3 is TGTGCCAGCAGCGGAGGACTAGCGGGGGGCACAGATACGCAGTATTTT. The encoded protein is CASSGGLAGGTDTQYF.

The gene calls are TRBV3-1 (or the pseudogene TRBV3-2) and TRBJ1-1; 7 nucleotides align to TRBD1. CDR3 size: 15 residues. Germline V gene data show CDR1 as LGHDT and CDR2 as YNNKEL (reference sequence). J was trimmed by 0 bases and V by 3 bases; bases with no gene match: 4. The CDR3 coding sequence is TGTGCCAGCAGCCATACGGACAGGATGAACACTGAAGCTTTCTTT. This gives the protein CASSHTDRMNTEAFF.